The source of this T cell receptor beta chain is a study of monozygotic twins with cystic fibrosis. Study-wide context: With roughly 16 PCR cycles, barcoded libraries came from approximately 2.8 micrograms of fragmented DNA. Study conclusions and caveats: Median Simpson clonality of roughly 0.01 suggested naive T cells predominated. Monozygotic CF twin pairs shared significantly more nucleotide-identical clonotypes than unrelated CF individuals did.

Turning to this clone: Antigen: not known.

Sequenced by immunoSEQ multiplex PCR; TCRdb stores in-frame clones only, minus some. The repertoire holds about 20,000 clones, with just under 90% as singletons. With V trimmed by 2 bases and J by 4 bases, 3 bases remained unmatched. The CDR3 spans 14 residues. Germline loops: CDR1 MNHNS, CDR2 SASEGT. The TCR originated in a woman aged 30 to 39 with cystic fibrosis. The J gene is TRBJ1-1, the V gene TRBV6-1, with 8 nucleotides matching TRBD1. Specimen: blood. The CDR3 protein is CASSENRGGTEAFF. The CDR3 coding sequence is TGTGCCAGCAGTGAAAACAGGGGGGGCACTGAAGCTTTCTTT.